This T cell receptor (beta chain) originates from a study of blood T cells in healthy people across ages (dated by TCRdb to between 2015 and 2016). In terms of the full investigation: In model experiments, template switching captured about one uniquely barcoded TCR beta cDNA molecule for every two T cells. To track age-related changes in TCR beta repertoire diversity, the study relied on deep sequencing normalized with unique cDNA molecular identifiers. Donors were grouped into four age groups: young (average approximately 16 years), middle-aged (approximately 41), aged (roughly 62) and long-lived (less than 85). To avoid experimental bias, donors of different ages were spread randomly across the sequencing lanes. Two additional independent replicas of 1 million unique cDNA reads from the same blood draw were analyzed for two donors (one aged 18 to 29 and one aged 80 or older). General study outcomes and caveats: Because profiling used bulk unsorted PBMCs, naive and antigen-experienced compartments could not be compared conclusively. Observed TCR beta diversity per million T cells fell roughly linearly with age, and a significant reduction was already apparent by age roughly 40. The long-lived group showed more naive CD4+ T cells, fewer expanded clones and increased TCR diversity than the aged group, suggesting age selection. Estimates of total diversity based on one million sequenced T cells were regarded as lower bounds and as underestimates. Donor CMV infection status was unknown, potentially confounding age-related changes in expanded clonotypes. A strong correlation was found between observed TCR beta diversity and the percentage of naive T cells measured by flow cytometry.

Receptor libraries were prepared by 5' RACE. Sequencing instrument: Illumina HiSeq 2500. A second PCR of about 7 to 12 cycles was run with a J-beta primer mix and a sample-barcoded 5' primer. A template-switch 5' adaptor carrying 12 random nucleotides introduced a unique molecular identifier onto each TCR beta cDNA molecule. Each sample yielded at least 2.5 million CDR3-containing paired-end reads. All of the RNA was converted into first-strand cDNA using the Mint cDNA synthesis kit, with a TRBC-specific oligonucleotide serving as the primer. Following uracil-DNA glycosylase treatment, a first 18-cycle PCR with universal primers M1SS and BC2_uni_R was performed on all cDNA. From the authors' description of their analysis: For normalization, 1 million high-quality reads were randomly selected from each sample, with every read carrying a distinct molecular identifier. Instead of being binned into consensus sequences, reads that shared molecular identifiers were thrown out. MiTCR, with a Q25 quality threshold and the strictest error-elimination algorithm, was used for CDR3 identification, clonotype clustering and error correction. A nonparametric unseen species model using Euler transformation provided a lower-bound estimate of total TCR beta diversity. In TCRdb, the public reads were trimmed at Q25 with fastp and aligned with MiXCR, with productive beta chains retained. Rows are unified per CDR3 protein, each entry keeping the most common DNA and genes. The V and J calls and clone size are TCRdb's, not the authors'. For this sample there are roughly 1,300,000 distinct CDR3 sequences; 55% to 75% appear just once. Of the sample, 6.7% falls within the top ten clones.

Regarding this clonotype: Its antigen is not yet known. No per-base quality is available; no much larger clone lies one base away.

CDR1 and CDR2 (SGHTA, FQGNSA) derive from the germline V gene. The CDR3 has 14 amino acids, counting the end cysteine and phenylalanine. Left in the record is the CDR3 DNA by itself, 42 bases read in frame from the first base. Systemically healthy Caucasian individuals from Russia, 35 to 50 in total and aged about 6 to 90 years, were included as donors. Around 10 milliliters of peripheral blood were drawn from each donor into EDTA-treated Vacutainer tubes. Ficoll-Paque density-gradient centrifugation was used to isolate PBMCs, with at least 7 million obtained per sample. Trizol reagent was used to extract total RNA from PBMCs, with at least 5.5 micrograms per sample. For every donor, an aliquot of PBMCs went through flow cytometry to measure the percentages of naive CD45RAhigh/CD27high T cells.

The V and J segments used are TRBV7-2 and TRBJ2-7; TRBD1 is possibly the D segment (6 matching bases). The J call may be mistaken, given a closer DNA end match to TRBJ2-5. Source material: blood. The source of this sequence is a man aged 18-30 years in good health. The nucleotides are TGTGCCAGCAACGACGCAGGGGTTGGGGAGACCCAGTACTTC. Its translation reads: CASNDAGVGETQYF.